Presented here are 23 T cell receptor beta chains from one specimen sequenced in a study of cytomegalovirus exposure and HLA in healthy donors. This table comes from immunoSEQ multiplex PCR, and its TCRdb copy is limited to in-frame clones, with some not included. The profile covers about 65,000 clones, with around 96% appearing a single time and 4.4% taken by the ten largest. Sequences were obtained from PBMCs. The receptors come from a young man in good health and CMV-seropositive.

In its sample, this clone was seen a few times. This chain's CDR3 is CASSEYSYYGYTF. As DNA, the CDR3 is TGCGCCAGCAGTGAGTACAGTTACTATGGCTACACCTTC. This chain uses TRBV10-1 with TRBJ1-2; D not resolved. Germline V lookup: CDR1 WNHNN, CDR2 SYGVQD (reference sequence). This CDR3 has 13 residues. The germline V and J ends were trimmed by 1 base and 3 bases, with 6 bases remaining between them.

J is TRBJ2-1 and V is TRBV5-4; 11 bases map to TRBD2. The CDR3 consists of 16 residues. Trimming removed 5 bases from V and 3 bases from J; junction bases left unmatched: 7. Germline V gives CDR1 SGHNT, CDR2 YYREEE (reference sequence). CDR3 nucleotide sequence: TGTGCCAGCAGATCAATCGGGACTAGCGGCTACAATGAGCAGTTCTTC. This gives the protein CASRSIGTSGYNEQFF.

This CDR3 reads CASSSRGAPGQYF. The CDR3 coding sequence is TGTGCCAGCAGCTCCAGGGGGGCTCCGGGGCAGTACTTC. The rearrangement joins TRBV7-2 to TRBJ2-7; D is perhaps TRBD1 (7 bases). V was shortened by 4 bases and J by 9 bases, with 16 bases between the two germline ends. The CDR3 covers 13 residues. In germline, CDR1 is SGHTA, CDR2 FQGNSA.

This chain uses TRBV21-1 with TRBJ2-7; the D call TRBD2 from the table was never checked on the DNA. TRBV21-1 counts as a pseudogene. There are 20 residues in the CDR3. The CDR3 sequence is CASSKVRTGVFCGRASEQYF. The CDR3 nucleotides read TGTGCCAGCAGCAAAGTCCGGACAGGGGTTTTCTGCGGGAGGGCCAGCGAGCAGTACTTC.

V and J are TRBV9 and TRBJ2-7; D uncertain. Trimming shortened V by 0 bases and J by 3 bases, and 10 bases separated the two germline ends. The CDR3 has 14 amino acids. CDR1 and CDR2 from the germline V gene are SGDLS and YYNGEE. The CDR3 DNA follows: TGTGCCAGCAGCGTAGGGAGAAATAACTACGAGCAGTACTTC. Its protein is CASSVGRNNYEQYF.

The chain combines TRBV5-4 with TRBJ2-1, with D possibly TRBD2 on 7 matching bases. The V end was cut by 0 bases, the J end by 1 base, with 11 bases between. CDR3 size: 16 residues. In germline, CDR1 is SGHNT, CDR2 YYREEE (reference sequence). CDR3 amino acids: CASSLERGASYNEQFF. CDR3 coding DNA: TGTGCCAGCAGCTTGGAACGGGGGGCTTCCTACAATGAGCAGTTCTTC.

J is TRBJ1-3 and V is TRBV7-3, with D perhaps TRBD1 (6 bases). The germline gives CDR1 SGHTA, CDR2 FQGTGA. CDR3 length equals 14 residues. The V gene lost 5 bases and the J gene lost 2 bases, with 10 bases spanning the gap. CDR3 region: CASSAQGPGNTIYF. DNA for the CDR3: TGTGCCAGCAGCGCCCAGGGGCCTGGAAACACCATATATTTT.

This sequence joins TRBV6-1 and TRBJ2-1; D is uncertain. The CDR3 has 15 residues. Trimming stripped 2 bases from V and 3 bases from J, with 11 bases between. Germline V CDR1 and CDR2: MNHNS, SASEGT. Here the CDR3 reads CASSEPVAGYNEQFF. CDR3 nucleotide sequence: TGTGCCAGCAGTGAACCGGTTGCTGGCTACAATGAGCAGTTCTTC.

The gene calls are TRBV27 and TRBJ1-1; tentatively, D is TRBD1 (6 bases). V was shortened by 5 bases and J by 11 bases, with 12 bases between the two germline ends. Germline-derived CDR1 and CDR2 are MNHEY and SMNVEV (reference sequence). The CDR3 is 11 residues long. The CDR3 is CASSLGGRAFF. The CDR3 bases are TGTGCCAGCAGTCTAGGGGGTAGGGCTTTCTTT.

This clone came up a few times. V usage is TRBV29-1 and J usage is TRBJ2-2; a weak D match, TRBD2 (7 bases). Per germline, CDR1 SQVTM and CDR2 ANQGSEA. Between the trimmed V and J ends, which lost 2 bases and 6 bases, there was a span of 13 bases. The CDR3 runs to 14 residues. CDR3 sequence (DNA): TGCAGCGTTGAACGGGGGGCGGGGGCCGGGGAGCTGTTTTTT. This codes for CSVERGAGAGELFF.

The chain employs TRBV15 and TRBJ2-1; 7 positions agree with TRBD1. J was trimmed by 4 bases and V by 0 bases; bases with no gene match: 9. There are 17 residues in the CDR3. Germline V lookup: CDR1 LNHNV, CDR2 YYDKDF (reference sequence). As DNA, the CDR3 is TGTGCCACCAGCAGAGATTCTTATGGGACAGCTTACAATGAGCAGTTCTTC. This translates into CATSRDSYGTAYNEQFF.

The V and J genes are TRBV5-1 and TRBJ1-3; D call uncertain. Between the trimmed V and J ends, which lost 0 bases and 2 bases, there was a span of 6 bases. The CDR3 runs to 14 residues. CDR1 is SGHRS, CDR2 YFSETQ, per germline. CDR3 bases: TGCGCCAGCAGCTTGGTCGGGGCTGGAAACACCATATATTTT. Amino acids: CASSLVGAGNTIYF.

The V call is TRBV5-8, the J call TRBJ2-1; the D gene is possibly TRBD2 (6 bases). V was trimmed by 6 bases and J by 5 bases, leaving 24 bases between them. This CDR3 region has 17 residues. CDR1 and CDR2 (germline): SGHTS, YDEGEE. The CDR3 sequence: CASNLNPLEGVDNEQFF. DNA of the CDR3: TGTGCCAGCAACCTTAACCCCTTGGAGGGAGTAGACAATGAGCAGTTCTTC.

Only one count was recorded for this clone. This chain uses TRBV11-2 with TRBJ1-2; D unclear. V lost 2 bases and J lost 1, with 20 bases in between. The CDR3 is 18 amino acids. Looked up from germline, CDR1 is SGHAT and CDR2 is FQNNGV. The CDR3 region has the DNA TGTGCCAGCAGCTTAAGCGGTCGAGGAAAAGTCCATAACTATGGCTACACCTTC. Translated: CASSLSGRGKVHNYGYTF.

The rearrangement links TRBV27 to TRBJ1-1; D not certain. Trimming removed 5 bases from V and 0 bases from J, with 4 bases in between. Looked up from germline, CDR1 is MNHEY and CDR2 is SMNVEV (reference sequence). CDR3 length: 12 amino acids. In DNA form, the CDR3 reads TGTGCCAGCAGTGGCATGAACACTGAAGCTTTCTTT. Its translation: CASSGMNTEAFF.

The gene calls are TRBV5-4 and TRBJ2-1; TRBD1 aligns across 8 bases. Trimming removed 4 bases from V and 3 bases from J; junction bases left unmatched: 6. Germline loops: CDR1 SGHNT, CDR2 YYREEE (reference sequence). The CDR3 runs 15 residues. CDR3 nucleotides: TGTGCCAGCAGCGTGGACAGGGTAGACTACAATGAGCAGTTCTTC. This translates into CASSVDRVDYNEQFF. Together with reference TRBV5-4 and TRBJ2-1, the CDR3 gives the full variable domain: ETGVTQSPTHLIKTRGQQVTLRCSSQSGHNTVSWYQQALGQGPQFIFQYYREEENGRGNFPPRFSGLQFPNYSSELNVNALELDDSALYLCASSVDRVDYNEQFFGPGTRLTVL.

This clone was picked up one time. Here the CDR3 reads CASSGLLAGVGTGELFF. CDR3 nucleotides: TGTGCCAGCAGTGGATTACTAGCGGGGGTGGGCACCGGGGAGCTGTTTTTT. The chain is built from TRBV6-1 and TRBJ2-2; 11 bases fit TRBD2. Germline trimming cut 4 bases from V and 4 bases from J; bases unmatched to any gene: 8. CDR3 length equals 17 residues. Germline CDR1 reads MNHNS; CDR2 reads SASEGT.

The CDR3 is CSARDRREAFF. CDR3 nucleotides: TGCAGTGCTAGAGATAGGAGGGAAGCTTTCTTT. V gene TRBV20-1 combines with J gene TRBJ1-1; no reliable D call. The CDR3 is 11 residues long. V lost 0 bases and J 8 bases, leaving 7 bases between the germline ends. The germline CDR1 and CDR2 sequences are DFQATT and SNEGSKA (reference sequence).

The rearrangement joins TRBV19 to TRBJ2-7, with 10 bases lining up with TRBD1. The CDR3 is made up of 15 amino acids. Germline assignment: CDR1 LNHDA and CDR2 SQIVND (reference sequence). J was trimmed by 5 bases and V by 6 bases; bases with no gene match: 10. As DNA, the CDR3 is TGTGCCAGTAGGCCCGGGACAGGGGCATTCGACGAGCAGTACTTC. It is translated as CASRPGTGAFDEQYF.

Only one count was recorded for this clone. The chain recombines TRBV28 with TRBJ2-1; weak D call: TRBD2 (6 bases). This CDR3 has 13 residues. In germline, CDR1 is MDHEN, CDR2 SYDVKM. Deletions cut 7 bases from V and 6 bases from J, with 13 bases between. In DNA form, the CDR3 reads TGTGCCAGCAACCAGGTCGGGGGCAATGAGCAGTTCTTC. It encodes CASNQVGGNEQFF. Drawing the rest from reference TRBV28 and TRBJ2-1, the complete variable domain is DVKVTQSSRYLVKRTGEKVFLECVQDMDHENMFWYRQDPGLGLRLIYFSYDVKMKEKGDIPEGYSVSREKKERFSLILESASTNQTSMYLCASNQVGGNEQFFGPGTRLTVL.

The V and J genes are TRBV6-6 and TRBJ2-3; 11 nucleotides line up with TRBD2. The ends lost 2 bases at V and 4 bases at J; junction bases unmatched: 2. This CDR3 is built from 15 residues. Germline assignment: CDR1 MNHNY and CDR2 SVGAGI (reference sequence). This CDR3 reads CASSYVLAGADTQYF. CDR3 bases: TGTGCCAGCAGTTACGTACTAGCGGGAGCAGATACGCAGTATTTT.

The DNA of the CDR3 is TGTGCCAGCGTGAGTTTGGGGCGGTTGGACACTGAAGCTTTCTTT. This codes for CASVSLGRLDTEAFF. The genes are TRBV2 and TRBJ1-1; D perhaps matches TRBD1 (5 bases). The CDR3 is 15 amino acids. CDR1 and CDR2 (germline): SNHLY, FYNNEI. Trimming removed 8 bases from V and 3 bases from J, with 19 bases in between. Supplemented by reference TRBV2 and TRBJ1-1, the full variable domain reads EPEVTQTPSHQVTQMGQEVILRCVPISNHLYFYWYRQILGQKVEFLVSFYNNEISEKSEIFDDQFSVERPDGSNFTLKIRSTKLEDSAMYFCASVSLGRLDTEAFFGQGTRLTVV.

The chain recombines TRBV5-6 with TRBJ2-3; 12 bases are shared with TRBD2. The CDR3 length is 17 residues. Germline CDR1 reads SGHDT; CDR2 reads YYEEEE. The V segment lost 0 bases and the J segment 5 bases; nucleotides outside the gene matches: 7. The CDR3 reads CASSLGLAGVMRDTQYF. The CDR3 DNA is TGTGCCAGCAGCTTGGGACTAGCGGGAGTTATGCGAGATACGCAGTATTTT.